These 5 T cell receptor beta chains were sequenced from one sample in a study of T cell responses to AZD1222 COVID-19 vaccine. Profiling relied on immunoSEQ multiplex PCR, and the TCRdb table lists in-frame clones only, not all of them. The table has over 85,000 clones, roughly nine tenths seen once; the top ten hold around 1.7%. Specimen: peripheral blood, collected on day 0 of AZD1222 vaccination. These receptors all come from an adult in good health.

This chain joins TRBV12-3 or TRBV12-4 and TRBJ2-1; D not resolved. CDR3 length: 11 amino acids. The V end was cut by 6 bases, the J end by 7 bases, with 7 bases between. CDR3 in amino acids: CASSRQNEQFF. The CDR3 nucleotides are TGTGCCAGCAGCCGTCAAAATGAGCAGTTCTTC.

The chain carries TRBV25-1 and TRBJ2-1, with 12 bases that match TRBD2. This CDR3 spans 15 amino acids. The V segment lost 6 bases and the J segment 7 bases; nucleotides outside the gene matches: 7. Germline V gene data show CDR1 as MGHDK and CDR2 as SYGVNS. The DNA for the CDR3 is TGTGCCAGCAGGTCTAGCGGGGGGGCCGGTAATGAGCAGTTCTTC. Encoded protein: CASRSSGGAGNEQFF.

In nucleotides, the CDR3 is TGTGCCAGCAGCCAAGCGCGGACAGGGGGAGTATATGGCTACACCTTC. Its translation is CASSQARTGGVYGYTF. J is TRBJ1-2 and V is TRBV3-1 (or the pseudogene TRBV3-2); TRBD1 aligns across 10 bases. The CDR3 runs 16 residues. With 1 base clipped from V and 5 bases from J, the junction kept 7 bases outside the gene matches. CDR1 is LGHDT and CDR2 is YNNKEL in the germline V gene (reference sequence).

The CDR3 nucleotides read TGTGCCAGCAGCCCCGCGCTGGGGGACAGTTTAGGCGAGCAGTACTTC. Translating it yields CASSPALGDSLGEQYF. The rearrangement joins TRBV5-4 to TRBJ2-7; 7 bases map to TRBD1. The V segment lost 4 bases and the J segment 6 bases; nucleotides outside the gene matches: 16. The CDR3 covers 16 residues. Germline V lookup: CDR1 SGHNT, CDR2 YYREEE (reference sequence).

The gene calls are TRBV10-2 and TRBJ1-2; D gene uncertain. The germline CDR1 and CDR2 sequences are WSHSY and SAAADI. Trimming cost V 6 bases and J 4 bases, with 12 bases left between them. This CDR3 comprises 13 residues. CDR3 amino acids: CASSPGRSYGYTF. The CDR3 coding sequence is TGCGCCAGCAGCCCGGGCCGCTCCTATGGCTACACCTTC.